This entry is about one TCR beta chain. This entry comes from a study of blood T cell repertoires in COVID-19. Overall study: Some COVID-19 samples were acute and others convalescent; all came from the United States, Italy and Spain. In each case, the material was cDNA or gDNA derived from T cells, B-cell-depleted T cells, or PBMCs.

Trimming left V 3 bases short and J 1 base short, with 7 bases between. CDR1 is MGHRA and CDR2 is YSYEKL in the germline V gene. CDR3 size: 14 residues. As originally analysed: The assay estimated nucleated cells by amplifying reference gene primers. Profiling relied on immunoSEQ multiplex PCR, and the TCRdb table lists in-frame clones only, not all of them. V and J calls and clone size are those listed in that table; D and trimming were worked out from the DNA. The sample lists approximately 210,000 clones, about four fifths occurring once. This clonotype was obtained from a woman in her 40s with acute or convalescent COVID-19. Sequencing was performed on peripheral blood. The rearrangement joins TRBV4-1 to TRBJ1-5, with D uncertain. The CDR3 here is CASSQESSNQPQHF. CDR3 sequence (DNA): TGCGCCAGCAGCCAGGAGTCGAGCAATCAGCCCCAGCATTTT.